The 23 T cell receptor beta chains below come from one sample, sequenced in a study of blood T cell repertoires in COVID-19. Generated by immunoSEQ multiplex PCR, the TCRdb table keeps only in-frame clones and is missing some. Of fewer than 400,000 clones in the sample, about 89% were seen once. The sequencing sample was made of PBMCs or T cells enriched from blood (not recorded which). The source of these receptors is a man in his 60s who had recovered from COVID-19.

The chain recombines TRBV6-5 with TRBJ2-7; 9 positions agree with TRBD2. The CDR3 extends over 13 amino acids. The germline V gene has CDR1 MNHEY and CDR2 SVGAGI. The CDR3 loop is CASRASGTYEQYF. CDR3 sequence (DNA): TGTGCTTCAAGGGCTAGCGGGACTTACGAGCAGTACTTC.

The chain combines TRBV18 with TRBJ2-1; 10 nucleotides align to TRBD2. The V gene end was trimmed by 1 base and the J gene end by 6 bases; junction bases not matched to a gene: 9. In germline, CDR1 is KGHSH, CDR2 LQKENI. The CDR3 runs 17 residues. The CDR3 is CASSPQASGSVSNEQFF. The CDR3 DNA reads TGTGCCAGCTCACCACAGGCTAGCGGGAGTGTTAGCAATGAGCAGTTCTTC.

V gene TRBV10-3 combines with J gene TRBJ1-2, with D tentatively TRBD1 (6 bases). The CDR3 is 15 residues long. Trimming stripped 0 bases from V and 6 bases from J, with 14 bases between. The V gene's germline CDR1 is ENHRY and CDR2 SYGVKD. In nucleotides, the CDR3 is TGTGCCATCAGTGAGTCGAACGCAGGGGCGAATGGCTACACCTTC. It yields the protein CAISESNAGANGYTF.

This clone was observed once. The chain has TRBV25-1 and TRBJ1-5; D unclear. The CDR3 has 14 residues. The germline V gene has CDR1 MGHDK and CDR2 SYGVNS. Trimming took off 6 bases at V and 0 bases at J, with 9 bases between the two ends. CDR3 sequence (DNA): TGTGCCAGCAGCCTAGGCGCTAGCAATCAGCCCCAGCATTTT. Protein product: CASSLGASNQPQHF.

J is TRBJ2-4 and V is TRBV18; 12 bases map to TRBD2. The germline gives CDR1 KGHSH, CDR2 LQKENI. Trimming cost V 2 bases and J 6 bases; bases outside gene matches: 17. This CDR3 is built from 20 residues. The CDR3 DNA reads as TGTGCCAGCTCACCAAAGGCCTCAGGCCGGTCTAGCGGGAGGGGAAACATTCAGTACTTC. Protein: CASSPKASGRSSGRGNIQYF.

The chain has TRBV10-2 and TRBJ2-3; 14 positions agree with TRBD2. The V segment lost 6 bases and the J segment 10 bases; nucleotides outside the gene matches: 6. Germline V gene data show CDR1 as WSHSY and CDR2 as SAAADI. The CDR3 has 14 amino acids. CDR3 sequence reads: CASSTGTSGGAQYF. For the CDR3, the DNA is TGCGCCAGCAGCACCGGGACTAGCGGGGGAGCGCAGTATTTT.

The CDR3 DNA follows: TGCGCCAGCAGCTGGGGACTAGCGGAGAGCACAGATACGCAGTATTTT. It specifies CASSWGLAESTDTQYF. The V and J genes are TRBV5-1 and TRBJ2-3; 11 nucleotides line up with TRBD2. The CDR3 totals 16 residues. J lost 0 bases, V lost 3 bases, and 3 bases had no gene match. Germline lookup yields CDR1 SGHRS and CDR2 YFSETQ.

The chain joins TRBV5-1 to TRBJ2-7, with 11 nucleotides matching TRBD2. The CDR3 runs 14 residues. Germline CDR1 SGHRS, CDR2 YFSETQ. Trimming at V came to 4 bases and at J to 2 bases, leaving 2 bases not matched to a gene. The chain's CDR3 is CASSQTSGAYEQYF. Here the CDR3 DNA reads TGCGCCAGCAGCCAGACTAGCGGGGCCTACGAGCAGTACTTC.

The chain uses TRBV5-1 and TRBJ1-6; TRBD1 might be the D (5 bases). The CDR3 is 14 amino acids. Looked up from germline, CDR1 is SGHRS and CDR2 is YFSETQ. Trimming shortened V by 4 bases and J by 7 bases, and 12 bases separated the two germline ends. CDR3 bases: TGCGCCAGCAGCGTCACAGGTGGGAATTCACCCCTCCACTTT. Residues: CASSVTGGNSPLHF.

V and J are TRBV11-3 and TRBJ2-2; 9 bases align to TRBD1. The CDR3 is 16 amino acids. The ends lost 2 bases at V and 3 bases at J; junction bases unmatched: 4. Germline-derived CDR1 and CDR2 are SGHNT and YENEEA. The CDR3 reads CASSLTGGGDTGELFF. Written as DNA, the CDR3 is TGTGCCAGCAGCTTAACAGGGGGCGGTGACACCGGGGAGCTGTTTTTT. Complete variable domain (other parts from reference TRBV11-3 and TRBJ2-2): EAGVVQSPRYKIIEKKQPVAFWCNPISGHNTLYWYLQNLGQGPELLIRYENEEAVDDSQLPKDRFSAERLKGVDSTLKIQPAELGDSAVYLCASSLTGGGDTGELFFGEGSRLTVL.

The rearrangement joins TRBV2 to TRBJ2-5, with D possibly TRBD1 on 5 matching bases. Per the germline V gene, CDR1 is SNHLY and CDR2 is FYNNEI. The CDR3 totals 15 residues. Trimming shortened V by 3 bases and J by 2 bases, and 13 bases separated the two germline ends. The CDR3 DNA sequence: TGTGCCAGCAGTGAGCTCAGGGTGGGACAAGAGACCCAGTACTTC. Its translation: CASSELRVGQETQYF.

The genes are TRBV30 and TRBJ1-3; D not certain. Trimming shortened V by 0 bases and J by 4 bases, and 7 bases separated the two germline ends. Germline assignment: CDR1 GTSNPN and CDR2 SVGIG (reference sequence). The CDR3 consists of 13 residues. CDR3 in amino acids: CAWSVTGGNTIYF. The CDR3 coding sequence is TGTGCCTGGAGTGTGACCGGGGGAAACACCATATATTTT.

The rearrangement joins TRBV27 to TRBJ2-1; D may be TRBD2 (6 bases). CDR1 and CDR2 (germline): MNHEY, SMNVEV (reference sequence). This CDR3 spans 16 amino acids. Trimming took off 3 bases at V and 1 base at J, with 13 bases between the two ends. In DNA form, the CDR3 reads TGTGCCAGCAGTTTTGGCGGGAAGGGGTCCTACAATGAGCAGTTCTTC. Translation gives CASSFGGKGSYNEQFF.

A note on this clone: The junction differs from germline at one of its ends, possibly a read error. This chain's CDR3 is CASSLPHQGQAFPSKF. CDR3 bases: TGTGCCAGCAGTTTACCTCACCAGGGACAGGCCTTCCCCAGCAAATTC. V is TRBV28 and J is TRBJ2-7, with TRBD1 matching over 8 bases. The CDR3 is made up of 16 amino acids. Germline V lookup: CDR1 MDHEN, CDR2 SYDVKM.

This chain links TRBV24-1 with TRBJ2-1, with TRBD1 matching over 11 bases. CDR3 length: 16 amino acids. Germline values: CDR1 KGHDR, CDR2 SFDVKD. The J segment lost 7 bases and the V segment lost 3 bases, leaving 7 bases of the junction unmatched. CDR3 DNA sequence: TGTGCCACCAGTGATAGGGACAGGGGGTCGAGGAATGAGCAGTTCTTC. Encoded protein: CATSDRDRGSRNEQFF.

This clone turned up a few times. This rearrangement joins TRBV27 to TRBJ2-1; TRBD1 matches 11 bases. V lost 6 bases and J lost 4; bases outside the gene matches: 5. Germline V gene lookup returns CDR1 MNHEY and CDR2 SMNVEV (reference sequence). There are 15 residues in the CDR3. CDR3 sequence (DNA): TGTGCCAGCAGCACCGGGACAGGGGGGTACAATGAGCAGTTCTTC. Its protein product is CASSTGTGGYNEQFF.

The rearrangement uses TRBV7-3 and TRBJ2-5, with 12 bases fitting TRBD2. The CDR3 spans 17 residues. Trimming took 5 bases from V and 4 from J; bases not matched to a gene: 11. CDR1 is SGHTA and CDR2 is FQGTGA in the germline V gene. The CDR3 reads CASSPLASGRAPETQYF. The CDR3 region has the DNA TGTGCCAGCAGCCCACTAGCTAGCGGGAGGGCCCCAGAGACCCAGTACTTC.

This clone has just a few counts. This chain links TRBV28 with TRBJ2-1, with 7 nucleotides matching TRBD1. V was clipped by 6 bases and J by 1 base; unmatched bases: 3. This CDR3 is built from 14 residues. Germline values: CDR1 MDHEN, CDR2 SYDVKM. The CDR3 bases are TGTGCCAGCAGACGACAGGGATCCTACAATGAGCAGTTCTTC. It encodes CASRRQGSYNEQFF.

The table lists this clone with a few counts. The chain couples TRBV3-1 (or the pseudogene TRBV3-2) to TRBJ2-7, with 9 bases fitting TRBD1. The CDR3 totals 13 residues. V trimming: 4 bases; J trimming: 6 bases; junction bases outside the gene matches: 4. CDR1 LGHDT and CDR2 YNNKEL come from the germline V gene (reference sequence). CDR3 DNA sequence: TGTGCCAGCAGCCTCCGGGACAGGGTCGAGCAGTACTTC. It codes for CASSLRDRVEQYF.

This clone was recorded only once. The CDR3 here is CASSWTSGSAYSYNEQFF. The CDR3 DNA reads TGTGCCAGTAGCTGGACTAGCGGGAGCGCTTACTCCTACAATGAGCAGTTCTTC. The chain recombines TRBV19 with TRBJ2-1, with 13 bases identical to TRBD2. Germline V CDR1 and CDR2: LNHDA, SQIVND (reference sequence). V shed 6 bases and J 0 bases; nucleotides not matched to a gene: 8. The CDR3 totals 18 residues.

The CDR3 sequence is CATSDPSDRGGSTGELFF. CDR3 in DNA: TGTGCCACCAGTGATCCCTCTGACAGGGGCGGGAGCACCGGGGAGCTGTTTTTT. V is TRBV24-1 and J is TRBJ2-2; D may be TRBD1 (8 bases). Germline-derived CDR1 and CDR2 are KGHDR and SFDVKD. Trimming cost V 3 bases and J 4 bases, with 20 bases left between them. This CDR3 has 18 amino acids.

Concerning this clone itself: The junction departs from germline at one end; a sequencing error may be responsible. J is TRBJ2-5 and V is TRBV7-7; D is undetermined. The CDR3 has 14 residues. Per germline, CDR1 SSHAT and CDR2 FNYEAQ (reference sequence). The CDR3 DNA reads TGTGCTAGCAGCCTAACAGCTATCCAAGAGACCCAGTACTTC. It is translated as CASSLTAIQETQYF.

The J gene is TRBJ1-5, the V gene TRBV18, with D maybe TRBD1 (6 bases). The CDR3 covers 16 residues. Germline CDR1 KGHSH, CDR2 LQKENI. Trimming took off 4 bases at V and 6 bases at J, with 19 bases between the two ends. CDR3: CASSLGDRPVGQPQHF. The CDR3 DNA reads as TGTGCCAGCTCACTTGGCGACAGGCCGGTCGGTCAGCCCCAGCATTTT. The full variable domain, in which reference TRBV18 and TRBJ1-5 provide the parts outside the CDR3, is NAGVMQNPRHLVRRRGQEARLRCSPMKGHSHVYWYRQLPEEGLKFMVYLQKENIIDESGMPKERFSAEFPKEGPSILRIQQVVRGDSAAYFCASSLGDRPVGQPQHFGDGTRLSIL.